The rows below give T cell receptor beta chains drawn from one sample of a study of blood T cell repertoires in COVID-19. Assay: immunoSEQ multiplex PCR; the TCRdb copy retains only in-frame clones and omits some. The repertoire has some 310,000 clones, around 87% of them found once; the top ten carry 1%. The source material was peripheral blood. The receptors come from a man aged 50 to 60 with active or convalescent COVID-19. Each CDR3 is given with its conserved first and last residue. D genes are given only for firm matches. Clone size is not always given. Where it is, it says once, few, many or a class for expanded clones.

CDR3nt: TGTGCCAGCAGCTTCGGACAGGGGCAGGAGACCCAGTACTTC; CDR3aa: CASSFGQGQETQYF; d_gene: TRBD1; abundance: .; j_gene: TRBJ2-5; v_gene: TRBV11-2
CDR3nt: TGTGCCAGAACGGTGGGGGGGGTTTCACCCCTCCACTTT; CDR3aa: CARTVGGVSPLHF; d_gene: .; abundance: .; j_gene: TRBJ1-6; v_gene: TRBV21-1
CDR3nt: TGTGCCTGGAGTGTACTCGGTAACAGGTACGGGAACACTGAAGCTTTCTTT; CDR3aa: CAWSVLGNRYGNTEAFF; d_gene: .; abundance: .; j_gene: TRBJ1-1; v_gene: TRBV30
CDR3nt: TGTGCCAGCAGCAATGGACACGGATATGGCTACACCTTC; CDR3aa: CASSNGHGYGYTF; d_gene: .; abundance: once; j_gene: TRBJ1-2; v_gene: TRBV28
CDR3nt: TGTGCCAGCAGTCGGGACAGGGAGGCTGGAAACACCATATATTTT; CDR3aa: CASSRDREAGNTIYF; d_gene: TRBD1; abundance: .; j_gene: TRBJ1-3; v_gene: TRBV6-5
CDR3nt: TGTGCCAGCAGTGAAGTCGCGGTGGTGAGACAGGGAGCAGATACGCAGTATTTT; CDR3aa: CASSEVAVVRQGADTQYF; d_gene: TRBD1; abundance: .; j_gene: TRBJ2-3; v_gene: TRBV2
CDR3nt: TGCGCCAGCAGCCAAGAAGCAGGGGACTATGGCTACACCTTC; CDR3aa: CASSQEAGDYGYTF; d_gene: .; abundance: once; j_gene: TRBJ1-2; v_gene: TRBV4-3
CDR3nt: TGTGCCAGCAGTGGGACAGGGCCTAGCTATGGCTACACCTTC; CDR3aa: CASSGTGPSYGYTF; d_gene: TRBD1; abundance: .; j_gene: TRBJ1-2; v_gene: TRBV2
CDR3nt: TGTGCCACCAGTGGGTCCAAGGGAGGCGATAGGGTCCACTATGGCTACACCTTC; CDR3aa: CATSGSKGGDRVHYGYTF; d_gene: .; abundance: .; j_gene: TRBJ1-2; v_gene: TRBV24-1
CDR3nt: TGTGCCAGCAGCTTATCGGGCAATCAGCCCCAGCATTTT; CDR3aa: CASSLSGNQPQHF; d_gene: .; abundance: .; j_gene: TRBJ1-5; v_gene: TRBV7-8
CDR3nt: TGTGCAAGTCGCTTAGCGTGGACTAGCTTCTACAATGAGCAGTTCTTC; CDR3aa: CASRLAWTSFYNEQFF; d_gene: .; abundance: .; j_gene: TRBJ2-1; v_gene: TRBV12-2
CDR3nt: TGTGCCAGCCTGGGGGGTTTAAGAGCGCACACTGAAGCTTTCTTT; CDR3aa: CASLGGLRAHTEAFF; d_gene: .; abundance: .; j_gene: TRBJ1-1; v_gene: TRBV2
CDR3nt: TGTGCCAGCACCCTGGACAGGGCTAAGCAGTACTTC; CDR3aa: CASTLDRAKQYF; d_gene: TRBD1; abundance: few; j_gene: TRBJ2-7; v_gene: TRBV6-5
CDR3nt: TGTGCCAGTGTGGCGGGACTCTCCTACGAGCAGTACTTC; CDR3aa: CASVAGLSYEQYF; d_gene: .; abundance: .; j_gene: TRBJ2-7; v_gene: TRBV2
CDR3nt: TGTGCCAGCAGTTCCATACAGGGTAACTATGGCTACACCTTC; CDR3aa: CASSSIQGNYGYTF; d_gene: .; abundance: .; j_gene: TRBJ1-2; v_gene: TRBV5-4
CDR3nt: TGTGCCAGCAGCCTCGGGAGTAACCACAATGAGCAGTTCTTC; CDR3aa: CASSLGSNHNEQFF; d_gene: .; abundance: .; j_gene: TRBJ2-1; v_gene: TRBV11-2
CDR3nt: TGTGCCAGCAGCTCCGACATGACTAACTATGGCTACACCTTC; CDR3aa: CASSSDMTNYGYTF; d_gene: .; abundance: .; j_gene: TRBJ1-2; v_gene: TRBV6-6
CDR3nt: TGTGCCAGCAGCTTAGGCACAGGGGGCGCCGATGAGACCCAGTACTTC; CDR3aa: CASSLGTGGADETQYF; d_gene: TRBD1; abundance: .; j_gene: TRBJ2-5; v_gene: TRBV7-9
CDR3nt: TGTGCCAGCAGTTCGGCGGGGCCCTATGGCTACACCTTC; CDR3aa: CASSSAGPYGYTF; d_gene: .; abundance: .; j_gene: TRBJ1-2; v_gene: TRBV12-3/TRBV12-4
CDR3nt: TGCGCCAGCAGCACACAACTCCAGGATTCACCCCTCCACTTT; CDR3aa: CASSTQLQDSPLHF; d_gene: .; abundance: .; j_gene: TRBJ1-6; v_gene: TRBV4-3